This section outlines one T cell receptor beta chain sequence together with its context. The antigen is unknown. Profiling relied on immunoSEQ multiplex PCR, and the TCRdb table lists in-frame clones only, not all of them. Of around 88,000 clones in the sample, 88% were seen once. The record originates from a study of T cell responses to AZD1222 COVID-19 vaccine. Whole-study results and caveats: Clonal diversity may have been underestimated in mostly white British donors. Only six individuals given AZD1222 were seropositive at baseline. Across spike, vaccine-associated CD4 TCRs were found, dominant at 160-218 and 743-854.

Germline V gene sequence: CDR1 SGHTA, CDR2 FQGNSA. V lost 2 bases to trimming and J lost 1 base, with 12 bases between them. CDR3 length equals 16 residues. The receptor was derived from an adult in good health. The sequencing used peripheral blood, collected on day 0 of MenACWY control vaccination. This chain joins TRBV7-2 and TRBJ1-3; D not certain. The CDR3 bases are TGTGCCAGCAGCTTAAGTTTAACAGAGTCTGGAAACACCATATATTTT. Encoded protein: CASSLSLTESGNTIYF.